This T cell receptor (beta chain) was captured in a study of metastatic and nonmetastatic thyroid tumors. At the level of the study: It was across blood and tumor or nodule tissue from malignant and benign thyroid patients that repertoires were compared. General study results and limits: For both blood and tumor, malignant thyroid tumors reportedly showed significantly higher TCR beta diversity than benign nodules did.

Original methodology: Clinicopathological groups differed in CDR3, with these differences serving to build a distant-metastasis classifier for papillary thyroid cancer. TCRdb re-clonotyped the PCR reads via MiXCR. These V and J calls derive from TCRdb rather than the authors' analysis. The sample comprises fewer than 13,000 clones, less than 30% of which are singletons, and about 9.4% rests with the top ten. None of the patients had undergone any treatment ahead of thyroid surgery. This clone was seen a few times. Its antigen is as yet unknown. J gave up 3 bases and V 6 bases, and 3 bases lay outside the gene matches. The germline CDR1 and CDR2 sequences are MNHNS and SASEGT. There are 13 residues in the CDR3.

This receptor was obtained from a female donor with papillary thyroid cancer or a benign thyroid nodule (not recorded which). Some clones in this sample may be carry-over from other donors' samples. The sequencing input was tumor tissue. This chain connects TRBV6-1 to TRBJ2-3; 7 bases agree with TRBD2. CDR3: CASRREWTDTQYF. The CDR3 DNA reads TGTGCCAGCAGGCGGGAGTGGACAGATACGCAGTATTTT.